This TCR beta chain was captured by sequencing in a study of graft-versus-host responses after intestinal transplantation. About the research overall: Each of the recipients got a multivisceral, liver-intestinal, or isolated intestinal transplant. Every recipient underwent anti-thymocyte globulin induction, then tacrolimus and steroids for roughly three years.

In this sample, this clone turned up a few times. Its antigen is unidentified. The CDR3 has 16 amino acids. The germline V gene encodes CDR1 SNHLY and CDR2 FYNNEI. The V and J ends lost 6 bases and 0 bases respectively, with 12 bases between them. Graft tissue processing released intraepithelial and lamina propria lymphocytes. TCRdb keeps only in-frame clones here, not all; method: immunoSEQ multiplex PCR. The sample lists about 21,000 clones; roughly three quarters were seen once. Study observations and caveats: The recipient marrow held GvH clones, and some of them showed up first in ileum or blood. Some patients had graft-donor T cell macrochimerism. In their allografts, the ratios of graft-versus-host to host-versus-graft T cell clones were high.

This clonotype originated in a human patient who received an intestinal transplant, so some T cells may come from the graft donor. The chain employs TRBV2 and TRBJ2-6; D ambiguous. This sample comprised ileum tissue, obtained roughly 21 days after intestinal transplant. This chain's CDR3 is CASRRFPLSGANVLTF. CDR3 in DNA: TGTGCCAGCAGGAGGTTCCCTCTCTCTGGGGCCAACGTCCTGACTTTC.